One T cell receptor beta chain is described in this entry. The data stem from a study of identical twins' blood T cells. TCRdb processed the 5' RACE reads anew with MiXCR; each CDR3 protein has one entry. Found here are roughly 380,000 distinct CDR3 sequences, about 28% of them singletons; the top ten hold about 6.1%. This CDR3 is built from 17 residues. The trim removed 0 bases at V and 1 base at J, leaving 5 bases unmatched. CDR1 and CDR2 from the germline V gene are LGHNT and FRNRAP. This rearrangement joins TRBV12-5 to TRBJ2-2, with TRBD2 matching 7 bases. The sequenced sample was PBMCs. The sequence derives from a woman between 18 and 49 years old in good health. CDR3 in DNA: TGTGCTAGTGGTTTGGTAGTAGCGGGCATGAACACCGGGGAGCTGTTTTTT. Its protein product is CASGLVVAGMNTGELFF. Looking up the rest from reference TRBV12-5 and TRBJ2-2 gives the full variable domain: DARVTQTPRHKVTEMGQEVTMRCQPILGHNTVFWYRQTMMQGLELLAYFRNRAPLDDSGMPKDRFSAEMPDATLATLKIQPSEPRDSAVYFCASGLVVAGMNTGELFFGEGSRLTVL.